The T cell receptor beta chain under discussion was sequenced for a study of blood T cell repertoires in COVID-19. Study-level background: PBMCs, B-cell-depleted T cells, or T cells were the source of the cDNA or gDNA that made up the material.

The CDR3 is made up of 17 amino acids. Germline CDR1 MNHEY, CDR2 SVGEGT. V was pared by 6 bases and J by 1 base, with 21 bases between. Method: immunoSEQ multiplex PCR; TCRdb's copy keeps in-frame clones and lacks some. Among 200,000 to 250,000 clones listed, about 87% were seen once. Participants' reported clinical history set cohort assignment. Recovery meant two consecutive negative NP/OP PCR tests, professional clearance, or resolved symptoms. This TCR was recovered from a woman younger than 45 who had recovered from COVID-19. V and J are TRBV6-2 or TRBV6-3 and TRBJ1-2; D not certain. What was sequenced was PBMCs or T cells enriched from blood (not recorded which). CDR3 sequence (DNA): TGTGCCAGCAGCCACCCCTCCTACAGTGCAGTTAACTATGGCTACACCTTC. It specifies CASSHPSYSAVNYGYTF.